These 10 T cell receptor beta chains originate from one sample sequenced in a study of post-analysis software for immune sequencing data. For these receptors, no antigen is known. Study observations and caveats: Controls had lower frequencies than patients of roughly five TRBV segments, which included TRBV5-6, TRBV5-1 and TRBV20-1.

Included in the TCR beta cDNA libraries were unique molecular identifiers. TCRdb passed the PCR reads through MiXCR, listing each CDR3 protein once. Of hundreds of thousands of distinct CDR3 sequences listed, 30% to 45% are singletons. Material for sequencing was blood. The origin of the receptors is a girl aged 10 to 17 with multiple sclerosis.

This clonotype was found a few times. The genes are TRBV3-1 and TRBJ2-1; tentatively, D is TRBD1 (6 bases). Trimming took off 1 base at V and 0 bases at J, with 22 bases between the two ends. The germline V gene has CDR1 LGHDT and CDR2 YNNKEL (reference sequence). This CDR3 has 20 residues. CDR3 in amino acids: CASSQAADWGPSSSYNEQFF. As DNA, the CDR3 is TGTGCCAGCAGCCAAGCGGCGGACTGGGGGCCCTCGAGCTCCTACAATGAGCAGTTCTTC.

The V and J genes are TRBV6-1 and TRBJ2-1; TRBD1 agrees at 11 bases. The CDR3 totals 16 residues. V lost 6 bases to trimming and J lost 3 bases; unmatched junction nucleotides: 7. The germline CDR1 and CDR2 sequences are MNHNS and SASEGT. CDR3 in DNA: TGTGCCAGCAGGGCCCGGGACAGGGGGATCTACAATGAGCAGTTCTTC. This translates into CASRARDRGIYNEQFF.

The rearrangement links TRBV12-3 or TRBV12-4 to TRBJ2-5, with 10 bases matching TRBD2. The CDR3 spans 16 residues. V lost 6 bases to trimming and J lost 0 bases; unmatched junction nucleotides: 7. CDR3 DNA sequence: TGTGCCAGCAGCTCTCTAGCGGGGGACTACCAAGAGACCCAGTACTTC. It encodes CASSSLAGDYQETQYF.

This clonotype was counted between two and nine times. The chain couples TRBV20-1 to TRBJ2-7; 10 nucleotides line up with TRBD2. Losses at the gene ends were 4 bases for V and 2 bases for J; bases not matched to a gene: 8. The CDR3 has 15 residues. Germline CDR1 and CDR2: DFQATT and SNEGSKA (reference sequence). CDR3 coding DNA: TGCAGTGCTACCACCAGTAGCGGGGGGCCCTACGAGCAGTACTTC. It codes for CSATTSSGGPYEQYF.

The rearrangement uses TRBV7-6 and TRBJ2-7; D might be TRBD1 (5 bases). The germline V and J ends were trimmed by 6 bases and 2 bases, with 14 bases remaining between them. In germline, CDR1 is SGHVS, CDR2 FNYEAQ. There are 14 residues in the CDR3. CDR3: CASSSLGPAYEQYF. The CDR3 coding sequence is TGTGCCAGCAGTTCCCTGGGGCCCGCCTACGAGCAGTACTTC.

The chain carries TRBV21-1 and TRBJ1-2; the listed D gene, TRBD1, was not tested against the DNA. TRBV21-1 is tagged as a pseudogene. The CDR3 length is 16 residues. The DNA of the CDR3 is TGTGCCAGCAGCTCTAACGACAGCCAAATCCCTCATGGCTACACCTTC. It yields the protein CASSSNDSQIPHGYTF.

This clonotype showed up many times. V usage is TRBV5-1 and J usage is TRBJ2-1; D is undetermined. Germline V gene sequence: CDR1 SGHRS, CDR2 YFSETQ. The V and J ends lost 0 bases and 5 bases respectively, with 12 bases between them. The CDR3 has 15 residues. The CDR3 reads CASSLGAGSHNEQFF. CDR3 nucleotides: TGCGCCAGCAGCTTGGGGGCCGGGTCCCACAATGAGCAGTTCTTC.

In this sample, this clonotype turned up a few times. The rearrangement joins TRBV7-3 to TRBJ2-7; 10 bases line up with TRBD1. Germline loops: CDR1 SGHTA, CDR2 FQGTGA. With 5 bases clipped from V and 5 bases from J, the junction kept 6 bases outside the gene matches. This CDR3 spans 14 amino acids. CDR3: CASSLGQGENEQYF. The CDR3 DNA reads as TGTGCCAGCAGCCTCGGACAGGGGGAAAACGAGCAGTACTTC.

This clonotype was seen more than once but under ten times. The gene calls are TRBV15 and TRBJ1-5; 8 bases line up with TRBD1. This CDR3 is built from 16 residues. Looked up from germline, CDR1 is LNHNV and CDR2 is YYDKDF (reference sequence). After removal of 3 bases from V and 5 bases from J, the junction contained 9 bases not matched to a gene. CDR3 amino acids: CATSSTDRGTDQPQHF. CDR3 nucleotides: TGTGCCACCAGCAGCACCGACAGGGGCACCGATCAGCCCCAGCATTTT.

This CDR3 reads CASSQTRATGFNSPLHF. In DNA, the CDR3 is TGTGCCAGCAGCCAGACCCGGGCGACAGGTTTTAATTCACCCCTCCACTTT. The chain is built from TRBV4-2 and TRBJ1-6; a possible D gene is TRBD1 (6 bases). Germline CDR1 reads LGHNA; CDR2 reads YNFKEQ. V dropped 3 bases and J dropped 6 bases, with 18 bases sitting between them. The CDR3 totals 17 residues.